The 7 T cell receptor beta chains below come from one sample, sequenced in a study of CXCR3-negative and CXCR3-positive naive CD8 T cells. With UMI labels, 5' RACE was used to prepare the TRB cDNA libraries. TCRdb reprocessed the 5' RACE reads; each CDR3 protein has one entry and no DNA is given. In total, the table holds under 85,000 distinct CDR3 sequences. The sequenced sample consisted of naive CXCR3- CD8+ T cells from blood. Regarding subset: CD45RO-CCR7+CD27+CD95- naive CD8+ T cells lacking CXCR3 (TNR3-). These receptors were taken from a human donor in good health. Some clones in this sample may be carry-over from other donors' samples.

The CDR3 region is CASSFAAYNEQFF. The chain links TRBV7-3 to TRBJ2-1. This CDR3 comprises 13 residues. Germline CDR1 reads SGHTA; CDR2 reads FQGTGA.

The J gene is TRBJ2-5, the V gene TRBV28; the D call of TRBD2 rests on TCRdb alone, since no DNA is present to check it. There are 16 residues in the CDR3. Germline V lookup: CDR1 MDHEN, CDR2 SYDVKM. CDR3 residues: CASSSWTSGGQETQYF.

J is TRBJ1-4 and V is TRBV20-1. The germline V gene has CDR1 DFQATT and CDR2 SNEGSKA (reference sequence). CDR3 length: 15 residues. Here the CDR3 reads CSARDIGQSNEKLFF.

The chain joins TRBV5-1 to TRBJ2-1; TCRdb selects TRBD2, and the lack of DNA leaves this call unchecked. Germline CDR1 SGHRS, CDR2 YFSETQ. The CDR3 runs to 16 residues. The CDR3 here is CASSSNLAASYNEQFF.

J is TRBJ1-1 and V is TRBV7-9; the TRBD1 assignment by TCRdb is unverifiable without DNA. Looked up from germline, CDR1 is SEHNR and CDR2 is FQNEAQ (reference sequence). The CDR3 is 15 amino acids. The CDR3 is CASSSEVQEYTEAFF.

CDR3 sequence: CASSKGSTEAFF. The rearrangement links TRBV12-3 or TRBV12-4 to TRBJ1-1. The CDR3 spans 12 residues.

This chain links TRBV27 with TRBJ2-5; lacking DNA, the TRBD2 call made by TCRdb goes unchecked. This CDR3 comprises 15 residues. Per germline, CDR1 MNHEY and CDR2 SMNVEV (reference sequence). The CDR3: CASSLSGTNQETQYF.